One sample yielded the 8 T cell receptor beta chains listed below, sequenced in a study of T cell responses to AZD1222 COVID-19 vaccine. Method: immunoSEQ multiplex PCR; TCRdb's copy keeps in-frame clones and lacks some. The data show about 140,000 clones, about 92% seen once. The sample in question was peripheral blood, obtained on day 0 of AZD1222 vaccination. The receptors come from an adult in good health.

Written as DNA, the CDR3 is TGTGCCAGCAGTGTTATGGGGGCGTGGAACACTGAAGCTTTCTTT. This sequence encodes CASSVMGAWNTEAFF. V gene TRBV5-4 combines with J gene TRBJ1-1; TRBD1 is a possible D gene (6 bases). Germline loops: CDR1 SGHNT, CDR2 YYREEE (reference sequence). The CDR3 is made up of 15 amino acids. V gave up 5 bases and J gave up 1 base, with 15 bases separating them.

V and J are TRBV7-9 and TRBJ2-1, with D possibly matching TRBD2 (5 bases). Trimming took 1 base from V and 5 from J, leaving 9 bases between them. This CDR3 is 14 amino acids long. Germline-derived CDR1 and CDR2 are SEHNR and FQNEAQ (reference sequence). The CDR3 bases are TGTGCCAGCAGCTTAGTAGCGCACCACAATGAGCAGTTCTTC. Translation gives CASSLVAHHNEQFF.

The V gene is TRBV19, the J gene TRBJ1-4; possible D gene TRBD1, 6 bases. This CDR3 has 14 amino acids. V was trimmed by 2 bases and J by 4 bases, leaving 8 bases between them. Germline V CDR1 and CDR2: LNHDA, SQIVND (reference sequence). Here the CDR3 reads CASSIQGFNEKLFF. In nucleotides, the CDR3 is TGTGCCAGTAGTATACAGGGGTTTAATGAAAAACTGTTTTTT.

This clone was observed a few times. The rearrangement uses TRBV18 and TRBJ1-3, with D hard to call. This CDR3 is 12 amino acids long. CDR1 KGHSH and CDR2 LQKENI come from the germline V gene. The V and J ends lost 8 bases and 0 bases respectively, with 5 bases between them. The CDR3: CASADSGNTIYF. The CDR3 DNA follows: TGTGCCAGCGCTGACTCTGGAAACACCATATATTTT.

The rearrangement links TRBV18 to TRBJ2-1; 8 positions match TRBD1. The CDR3 sequence is 15 residues long. The V gene end was trimmed by 3 bases and the J gene end by 2 bases; junction bases not matched to a gene: 3. CDR1 is KGHSH, CDR2 LQKENI, per germline. DNA of the CDR3: TGTGCCAGCTCACCGGTACAGGGGGCCTACAATGAGCAGTTCTTC. Its translation is CASSPVQGAYNEQFF.

The chain carries TRBV5-1 and TRBJ1-1, with a tentative D call TRBD1 (5 bases). Germline V gene sequence: CDR1 SGHRS, CDR2 YFSETQ. The V gene lost 2 bases and the J gene lost 3 bases, with 8 bases spanning the gap. This CDR3 is built from 13 residues. For the CDR3, the DNA is TGCGCCAGCAGCTTTGGGGGAGACACTGAAGCTTTCTTT. As protein: CASSFGGDTEAFF.

The gene calls are TRBV3-1 (or the pseudogene TRBV3-2) and TRBJ2-5, with D perhaps TRBD2 (5 bases). The CDR3 has 16 residues. V lost 1 base and J lost 7, with 19 bases in between. In germline, CDR1 is LGHDT, CDR2 YNNKEL (reference sequence). The CDR3 nucleotides are TGTGCCAGCAGCCAAGGTTATATAGACGGAGGAGGGACCCAGTACTTC. This sequence encodes CASSQGYIDGGGTQYF.

J is TRBJ2-3 and V is TRBV3-1 (or the pseudogene TRBV3-2), with 14 bases lining up with TRBD2. The CDR3 covers 17 residues. Germline trimming cut 2 bases from V and 3 bases from J; bases unmatched to any gene: 4. Germline V gene data show CDR1 as LGHDT and CDR2 as YNNKEL (reference sequence). This chain's CDR3 is CASSQPGTSGSTDTQYF. CDR3 DNA: TGTGCCAGCAGCCAACCAGGGACTAGCGGGAGTACAGATACGCAGTATTTT.